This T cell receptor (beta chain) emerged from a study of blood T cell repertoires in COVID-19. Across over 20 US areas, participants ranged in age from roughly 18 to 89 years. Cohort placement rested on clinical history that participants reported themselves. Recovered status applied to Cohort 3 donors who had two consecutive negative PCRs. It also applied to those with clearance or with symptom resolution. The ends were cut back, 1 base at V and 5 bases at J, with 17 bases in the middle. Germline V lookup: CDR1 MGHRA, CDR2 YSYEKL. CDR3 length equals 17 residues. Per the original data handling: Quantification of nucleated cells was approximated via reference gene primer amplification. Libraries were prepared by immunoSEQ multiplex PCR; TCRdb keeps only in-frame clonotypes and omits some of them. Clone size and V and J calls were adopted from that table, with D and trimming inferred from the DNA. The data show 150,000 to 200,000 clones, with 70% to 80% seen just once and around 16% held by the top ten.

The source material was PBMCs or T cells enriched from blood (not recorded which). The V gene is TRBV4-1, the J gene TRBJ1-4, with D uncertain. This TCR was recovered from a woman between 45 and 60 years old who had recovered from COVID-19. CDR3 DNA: TGCGCCAGCAGCCAAGTTGCCTCACCTAGCCGCAATGAAAAACTGTTTTTT. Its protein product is CASSQVASPSRNEKLFF.